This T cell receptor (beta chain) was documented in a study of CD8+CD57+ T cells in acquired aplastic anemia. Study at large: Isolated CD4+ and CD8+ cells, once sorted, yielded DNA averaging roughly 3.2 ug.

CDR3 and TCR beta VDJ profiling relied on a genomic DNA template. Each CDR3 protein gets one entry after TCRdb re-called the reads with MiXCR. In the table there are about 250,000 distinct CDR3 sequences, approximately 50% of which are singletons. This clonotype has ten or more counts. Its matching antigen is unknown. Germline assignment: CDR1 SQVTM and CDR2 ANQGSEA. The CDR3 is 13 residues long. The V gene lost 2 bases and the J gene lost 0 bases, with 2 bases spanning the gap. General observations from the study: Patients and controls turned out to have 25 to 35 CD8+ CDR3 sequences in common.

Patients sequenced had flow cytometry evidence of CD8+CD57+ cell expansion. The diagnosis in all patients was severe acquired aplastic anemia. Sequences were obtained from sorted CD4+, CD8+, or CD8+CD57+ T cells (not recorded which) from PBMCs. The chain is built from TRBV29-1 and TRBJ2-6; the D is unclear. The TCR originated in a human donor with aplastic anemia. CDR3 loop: CSVENSGANVLTF. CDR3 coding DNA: TGCAGCGTTGAAAACTCTGGGGCCAACGTCCTGACTTTC.